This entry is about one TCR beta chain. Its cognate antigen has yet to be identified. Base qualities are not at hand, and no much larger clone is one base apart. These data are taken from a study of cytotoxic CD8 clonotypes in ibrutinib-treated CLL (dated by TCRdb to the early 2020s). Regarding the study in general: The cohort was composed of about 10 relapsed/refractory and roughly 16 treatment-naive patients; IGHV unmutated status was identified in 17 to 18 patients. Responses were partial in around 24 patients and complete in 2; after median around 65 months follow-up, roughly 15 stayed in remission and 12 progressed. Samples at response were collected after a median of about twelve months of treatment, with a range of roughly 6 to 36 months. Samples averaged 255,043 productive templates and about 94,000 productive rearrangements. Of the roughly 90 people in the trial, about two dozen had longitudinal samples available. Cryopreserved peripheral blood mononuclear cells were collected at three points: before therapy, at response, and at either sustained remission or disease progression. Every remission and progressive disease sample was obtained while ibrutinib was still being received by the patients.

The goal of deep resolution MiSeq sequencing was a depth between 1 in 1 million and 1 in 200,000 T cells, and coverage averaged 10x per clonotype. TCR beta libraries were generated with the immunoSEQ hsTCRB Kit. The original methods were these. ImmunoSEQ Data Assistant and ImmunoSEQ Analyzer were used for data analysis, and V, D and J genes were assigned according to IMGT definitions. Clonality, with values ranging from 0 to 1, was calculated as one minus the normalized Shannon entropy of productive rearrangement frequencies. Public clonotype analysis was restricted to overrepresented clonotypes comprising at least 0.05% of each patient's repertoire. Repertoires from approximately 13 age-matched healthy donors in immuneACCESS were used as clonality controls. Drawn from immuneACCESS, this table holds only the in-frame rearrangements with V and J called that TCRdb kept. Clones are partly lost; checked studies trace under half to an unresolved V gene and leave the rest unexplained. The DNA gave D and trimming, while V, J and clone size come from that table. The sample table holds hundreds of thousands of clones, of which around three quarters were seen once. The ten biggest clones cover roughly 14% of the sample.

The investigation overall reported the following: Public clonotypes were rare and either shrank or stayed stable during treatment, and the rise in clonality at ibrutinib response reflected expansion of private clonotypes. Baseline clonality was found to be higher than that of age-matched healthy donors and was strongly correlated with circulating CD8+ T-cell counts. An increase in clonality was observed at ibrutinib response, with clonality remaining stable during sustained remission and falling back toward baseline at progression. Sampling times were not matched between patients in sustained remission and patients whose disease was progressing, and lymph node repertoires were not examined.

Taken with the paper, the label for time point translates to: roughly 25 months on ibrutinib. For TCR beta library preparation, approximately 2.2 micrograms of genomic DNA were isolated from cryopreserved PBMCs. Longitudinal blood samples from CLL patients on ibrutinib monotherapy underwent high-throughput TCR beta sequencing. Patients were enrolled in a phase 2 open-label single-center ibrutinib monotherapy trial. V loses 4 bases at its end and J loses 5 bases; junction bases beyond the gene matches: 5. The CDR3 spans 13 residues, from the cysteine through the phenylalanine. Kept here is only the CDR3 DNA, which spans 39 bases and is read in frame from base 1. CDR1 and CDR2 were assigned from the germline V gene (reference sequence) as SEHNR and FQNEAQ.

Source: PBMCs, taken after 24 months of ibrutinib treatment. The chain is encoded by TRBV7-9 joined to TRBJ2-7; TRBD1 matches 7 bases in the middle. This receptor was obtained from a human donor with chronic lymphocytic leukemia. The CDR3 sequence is CASSSRQGDEQYF. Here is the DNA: TGTGCCAGCAGCTCTCGACAGGGAGACGAGCAGTACTTC.